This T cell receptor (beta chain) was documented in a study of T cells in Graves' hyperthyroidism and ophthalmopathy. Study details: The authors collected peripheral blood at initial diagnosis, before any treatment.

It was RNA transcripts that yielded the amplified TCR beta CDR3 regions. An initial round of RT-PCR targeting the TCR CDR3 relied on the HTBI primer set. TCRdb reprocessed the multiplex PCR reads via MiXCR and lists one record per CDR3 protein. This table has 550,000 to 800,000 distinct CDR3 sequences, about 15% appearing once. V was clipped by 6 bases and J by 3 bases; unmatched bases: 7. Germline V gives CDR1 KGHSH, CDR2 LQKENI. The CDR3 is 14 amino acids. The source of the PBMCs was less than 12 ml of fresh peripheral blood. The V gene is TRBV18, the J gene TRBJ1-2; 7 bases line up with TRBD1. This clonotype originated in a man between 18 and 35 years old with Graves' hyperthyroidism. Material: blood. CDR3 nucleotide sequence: TGTGCCAGCTCCCCAGGACAGGAATACTATGGCTACACCTTC. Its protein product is CASSPGQEYYGYTF.